This T cell receptor beta chain was recovered during a study of cytomegalovirus exposure and HLA in healthy donors. Overall study context: Out of 398 genotyped donors, roughly 80% belonged to the Caucasian-associated ancestry cluster.

Whole-study findings and limits: It was assumed in the presence/absence analyses that sequencing depth was roughly uniform across donors.

Of note for this clone: Its antigen is still unknown.

Researchers ran the PCR with 60 Vbeta and 13 Jbeta primers. The method was immunoSEQ multiplex PCR; TCRdb's version includes in-frame clones alone and lacks a portion of them. The table shows over 250,000 clones, with about nine tenths occurring only once. The germline CDR1 and CDR2 sequences are SNHLY and FYNNEI. V was shortened by 3 bases and J by 0 bases, with 5 bases between the two germline ends. The CDR3 has 13 residues. The sequence derives from a man aged 35-49 years in good health and CMV-seropositive. The sequencing input was PBMCs. The V gene is TRBV2, the J gene TRBJ1-1, with unresolved D. CDR3 in amino acids: CASSDGVNTEAFF. As DNA, the CDR3 is TGTGCCAGCAGTGACGGGGTGAACACTGAAGCTTTCTTT.